This T cell receptor beta chain was observed in a study of T cells in Graves' hyperthyroidism and ophthalmopathy. Study outcomes and limitations: Most thyroid clonotypes expanded above 0.001 appeared in blood too.

The CDR3 runs 14 residues. The V segment lost 8 bases and the J segment 6 bases; nucleotides outside the gene matches: 4. Germline lookup yields CDR1 WSHSY and CDR2 SAAADI. RNA transcripts served as the template for amplifying TCR beta CDR3 regions. A set of HTBI primers served as the primers for a first-round RT-PCR of the TCR CDR3. In TCRdb, the multiplex PCR reads were re-called with MiXCR into one record per CDR3 protein. This sample yields about 400,000 distinct CDR3 sequences, of which about 14% are seen a single time; about 20% belongs to the top ten. Enrolled ophthalmopathy patients presented with a Clinical Activity Score of at least 3, a NOSPECS grade of at least 4, and disease duration under 3 months. Patients with uncontrolled infections, other autoimmune diseases, pregnancy or lactation were excluded. Of note for this clonotype: Its antigen is still unknown.

The rearrangement uses TRBV10-2 and TRBJ2-3; 14 positions agree with TRBD2. The sequenced sample consisted of blood. This sequence originates from a woman aged 30 to 39 with Graves' ophthalmopathy. The CDR3 here is CASRLAGGLDTQYF. CDR3 sequence (DNA): TGCGCCAGCCGACTAGCGGGGGGGCTGGATACGCAGTATTTT.